This T cell receptor (beta chain) was obtained from a study of blood T cells in healthy people across ages. Researchers isolated at least 6 million PBMCs per sample. The use of a sample-barcoded 5' primer and a J-beta primer mix characterized a second PCR of roughly 7 to 11 cycles. Every single cDNA molecule received a tag from a template-switch adaptor with 12 random nucleotides. Using its own MiXCR run on the 5' RACE reads, TCRdb lists one record per CDR3 protein. The table has 1 million or so distinct CDR3 sequences, less than 50% seen once. This clonotype was recorded at least ten times. This clonotype was sampled from a woman aged 55-75 years in good health. Sequenced: blood.

This CDR3 reads CASSRSWNTGELFF. In nucleotides, the CDR3 is TGTGCCAGCAGCCGATCTTGGAACACCGGGGAGCTGTTTTTT. The rearrangement links TRBV7-2 to TRBJ2-2; D remains unclear. CDR3 size: 14 residues. CDR1 and CDR2 from the germline V gene are SGHTA and FQGNSA. V was cut by 5 bases and J by 1 base, with 8 bases left in between.